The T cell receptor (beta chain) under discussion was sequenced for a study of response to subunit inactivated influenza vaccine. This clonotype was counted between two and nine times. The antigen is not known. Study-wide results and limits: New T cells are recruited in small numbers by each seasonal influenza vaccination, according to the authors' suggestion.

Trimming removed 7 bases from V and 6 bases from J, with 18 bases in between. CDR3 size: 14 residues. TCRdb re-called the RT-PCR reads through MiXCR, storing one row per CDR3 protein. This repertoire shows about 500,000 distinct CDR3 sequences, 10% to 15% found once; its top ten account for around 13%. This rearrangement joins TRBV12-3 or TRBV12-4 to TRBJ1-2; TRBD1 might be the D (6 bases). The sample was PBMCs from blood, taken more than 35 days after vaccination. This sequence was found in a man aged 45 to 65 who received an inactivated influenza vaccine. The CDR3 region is CASTEYRVGDGYTF. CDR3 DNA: TGTGCCAGCACCGAATACAGGGTCGGGGATGGCTACACCTTC.